The source of this TCR beta chain is a study of Ad26.COV2.S vaccination and SARS-CoV-2 variants. This CDR3 has 15 amino acids. CDR1 WSHSY and CDR2 SAAADI come from the germline V gene. With 7 bases removed from V and 10 bases from J, the gap between germline ends came to 23 bases. The protocol was immunoSEQ multiplex PCR, while the TCRdb copy is restricted to in-frame clones and leaves out a portion. The sample records about 420,000 clones, approximately 88% being singletons. Treatment described: around 19 received Ad26.COV2.S at low or high dose, single or two shots; roughly five received placebo; per-sample allocation not given. Day 63 following the first vaccine or placebo injection was when the samples were taken.

The specimen comprised peripheral blood, sampled in a trial of Ad26.COV2.S vaccine versus placebo. The chain carries TRBV10-2 and TRBJ2-1, with D perhaps TRBD1 (6 bases). The TCR sequence derives from a person between 18 and 59 years old who received the Ad26.COV2.S COVID-19 vaccine or a placebo. DNA of the CDR3: TGCGCCAGCACGGAGGCCCAGAACAGGGTGAGGGAGCAGTTCTTC. Translating gives CASTEAQNRVREQFF.